This TCR beta chain originates from a study of technical replicates of blood from a few donors. Assay used: immunoSEQ multiplex PCR; TCRdb lists only in-frame clones, some missing. The sample yields under 110,000 clones, nearly 96% seen once. Germline assignment: CDR1 LGHNA and CDR2 YNFKEQ. The ends lost 0 bases at V and 5 bases at J; junction bases unmatched: 20. CDR3 length: 20 residues. The chain links TRBV4-2 to TRBJ2-5; 8 nucleotides match TRBD1. The source of this sequence is a human donor in good health. The sequenced material came from T cells isolated from PBMCs. The CDR3 DNA follows: TGTGCCAGCAGCCAAGATCCCCTGGGTGTAAGACAGGGGTTTGGGGAGACCCAGTACTTC. This translates into CASSQDPLGVRQGFGETQYF.